Listed here are 5 T cell receptor beta chains from one sample, sequenced in a study of blood T cells in healthy people across ages. A second PCR, run for roughly 7 to 11 cycles, used a sample-barcoded 5' primer plus a J-beta primer mix. Each CDR3 protein gets one entry after TCRdb re-called the 5' RACE reads with MiXCR. Of over 700,000 distinct CDR3 sequences in the sample, around half were seen once. The sample comprised blood. The receptor source for this set is a man at least 80 years old in good health.

DNA of the CDR3: TGTGCCAGCAGCAGCCGCCAGGGGGCCCATGTTAATGAGCAGTACTTC. Protein product: CASSSRQGAHVNEQYF. The chain combines TRBV7-2 with TRBJ2-5; 8 bases line up with TRBD1. CDR1 is SGHTA, CDR2 FQGNSA, per germline. The CDR3 is 16 amino acids. After removal of 5 bases from V and 11 bases from J, the junction contained 19 bases not matched to a gene.

This chain connects TRBV10-3 to TRBJ2-1, with TRBD2 identical over 10 bases. The CDR3 is 17 amino acids. V trimming: 10 bases; J trimming: 1 base; junction bases outside the gene matches: 13. CDR1 and CDR2 from the germline V gene are ENHRY and SYGVKD. The CDR3 region has the DNA TGTGCCACCCGCGCTAGCGGGAGTGATGGGTCCTACAATGAGCAGTTCTTC. Its protein is CATRASGSDGSYNEQFF.

The chain links TRBV9 to TRBJ2-3; 8 bases line up with TRBD2. V lost 1 base, J lost 10 bases, and 2 bases stayed unmatched. CDR1 is SGDLS, CDR2 YYNGEE, per germline. The CDR3 sequence is 12 residues long. The CDR3, as DNA: TGTGCCAGCAGCGTATCTAGCGGGTCGCAGTATTTT. It codes for CASSVSSGSQYF.

CDR3 coding DNA: TGTGCCAGCAGCAAACAAGAGGAAGGGGAGCGGTACTTC. Its translation: CASSKQEEGERYF. The rearrangement joins TRBV21-1 to TRBJ2-4; TRBD1 reflects the table's D call only, with no check against the DNA. TRBV21-1 is annotated as a pseudogene. The CDR3 extends over 13 amino acids.

The chain has TRBV11-3 and TRBJ2-7; weak D call: TRBD1 (7 bases). The tail of the sequence fits TRBJ2-5 better, so the J call may be wrong. The CDR3 consists of 15 residues. Germline V gene data show CDR1 as SGHNT and CDR2 as YENEEA. CDR3 residues: CASSFRQGLQETQYF. The CDR3 nucleotides read TGTGCCAGCAGCTTCCGACAGGGACTTCAAGAGACCCAGTACTTC.